These 20 T cell receptor beta chains were sequenced from one sample in a study of blood T cell repertoires in COVID-19. Some clones are missing from TCRdb's copy, which holds only in-frame ones; the method was immunoSEQ multiplex PCR. The data show approximately 340,000 clones, 91% seen once. Sample: PBMCs or T cells enriched from blood (not recorded which). The receptors were sampled from a woman aged 40 to 50 who had been exposed to COVID-19.

The rearrangement joins TRBV2 to TRBJ2-5; no clear D. Germline V gene sequence: CDR1 SNHLY, CDR2 FYNNEI. There are 11 residues in the CDR3. The ends were cut back, 6 bases at V and 4 bases at J, with 6 bases in the middle. This chain's CDR3 is CASRRGETQYF. DNA of the CDR3: TGTGCCAGCAGGAGAGGAGAGACCCAGTACTTC.

As regards this clone: Other DNA variants within this sample encode the same CDR3. The V gene is TRBV10-3, the J gene TRBJ1-1; 8 nucleotides align to TRBD1. V lost 2 bases to trimming and J lost 2 bases; unmatched junction nucleotides: 4. The CDR3 is 15 amino acids. The germline gives CDR1 ENHRY, CDR2 SYGVKD. This CDR3 is CAISEPGQGNTEAFF. The CDR3 DNA follows: TGTGCCATCAGTGAGCCCGGACAGGGCAACACTGAAGCTTTCTTT.

The chain recombines TRBV5-6 with TRBJ1-1; D not resolved. CDR3 size: 13 residues. V lost 6 bases to trimming and J lost 4 bases, with 13 bases between them. Germline CDR1 and CDR2: SGHDT and YYEEEE. The CDR3 DNA sequence: TGTGCCAGCACCCTAGAGAGAGGCACTGAAGCTTTCTTT. Its translation: CASTLERGTEAFF.

V is TRBV4-3 and J is TRBJ1-1; D is perhaps TRBD1 (6 bases). The CDR3 is 13 residues long. Trimming pared 1 base from V and 5 bases from J, leaving 8 bases between. CDR1 is LGHNA and CDR2 is YSLEER in the germline V gene. CDR3 DNA sequence: TGCGCCAGCAGCCAAGTAGGGGGAACTGAAGCTTTCTTT. Amino acids: CASSQVGGTEAFF.

The rearrangement uses TRBV24-1 and TRBJ2-7; possibly TRBD1 for D (6 bases). V shed 5 bases and J shed 5 bases, with 15 bases lying between them. CDR1 and CDR2 from the germline V gene are KGHDR and SFDVKD. This CDR3 spans 14 amino acids. CDR3 in amino acids: CATSGVGAKDEQYF. CDR3 in DNA: TGTGCCACCAGTGGTGTGGGGGCTAAGGACGAGCAGTACTTC.

This clone was seen only once. The chain joins TRBV29-1 to TRBJ2-5; D may be TRBD1 (6 bases). Germline loops: CDR1 SQVTM, CDR2 ANQGSEA. V gave up 2 bases and J gave up 4 bases, with 14 bases separating them. CDR3 size: 14 residues. CDR3 sequence reads: CSVERGSLGETQYF. CDR3 nucleotides: TGCAGCGTTGAAAGGGGGAGTTTAGGAGAGACCCAGTACTTC.

This clone occurred once. V and J are TRBV7-2 and TRBJ2-3; D is perhaps TRBD1 (5 bases). The CDR3 is 13 residues long. Germline V gene sequence: CDR1 SGHTA, CDR2 FQGNSA. The V end lost 3 bases, the J end lost 4 bases, and 8 bases lay between the germline ends. The CDR3 spells CASSLGLADTQYF. As DNA, the CDR3 is TGTGCCAGCAGCTTGGGGCTAGCAGATACGCAGTATTTT.

The rearrangement links TRBV12-3 or TRBV12-4 to TRBJ1-6; no definite D call. With 4 bases removed from V and 10 bases from J, the gap between germline ends came to 11 bases. This CDR3 contains 13 residues. CDR3 loop: CASSSTLGSPLHF. The DNA for the CDR3 is TGTGCCAGCAGTTCCACCCTCGGGTCACCCCTCCACTTT.

CDR3 nucleotides: TGTGCCAGCAGCTTAGGTATGACAGGTGGCACTGAAGCTTTCTTT. This encodes CASSLGMTGGTEAFF. The chain employs TRBV7-2 and TRBJ1-1, with D perhaps matching TRBD1 (6 bases). The CDR3 runs to 15 residues. CDR1 and CDR2 (germline): SGHTA, FQGNSA. Between the trimmed V and J ends, which lost 1 base and 4 bases, there was a span of 13 bases.

The chain has TRBV29-1 and TRBJ2-5; no definite D call. V lost 4 bases and J 2 bases, leaving 8 bases between the germline ends. Germline V gene sequence: CDR1 SQVTM, CDR2 ANQGSEA. The CDR3 has 12 residues. DNA of the CDR3: TGCAGCGTTGGGCAGGCACAAGAGACCCAGTACTTC. It translates to CSVGQAQETQYF.

This rearrangement joins TRBV2 to TRBJ2-7; D is possibly TRBD2 (6 bases). The CDR3 contains 15 residues. Germline loops: CDR1 SNHLY, CDR2 FYNNEI. The V gene lost 4 bases and the J gene lost 4 bases, with 17 bases spanning the gap. CDR3 sequence reads: CASSARNRGTYEQYF. DNA for the CDR3: TGTGCCAGCAGTGCACGAAACCGCGGGACTTACGAGCAGTACTTC.

Here the CDR3 DNA reads TGTGCCAGCAGCCATTCCGGGACAGGGGGCCAGACTGAAGCTTTCTTT. Protein: CASSHSGTGGQTEAFF. V and J are TRBV12-1 and TRBJ1-1; the table's D call TRBD1 went unverified against the DNA. TRBV12-1 is a recognized pseudogene. The CDR3 runs 16 residues.

This rearrangement joins TRBV19 to TRBJ1-2, with 9 bases identical to TRBD1. J lost 8 bases, V lost 6 bases, and 7 bases had no gene match. Germline CDR1 is LNHDA and CDR2 is SQIVND (reference sequence). There are 13 residues in the CDR3. The CDR3 nucleotides are TGTGCCAGTAGGCGACAGGGGGTGGGCGGCTACACCTTC. It specifies CASRRQGVGGYTF.

The rearrangement uses TRBV6-2 or TRBV6-3 and TRBJ1-6; D is possibly TRBD1 (6 bases). The length of the CDR3 is 17 residues. Trimming cost V 6 bases and J 1 base, with 16 bases left between them. CDR1 MNHEY and CDR2 SVGEGT come from the germline V gene. The DNA of the CDR3 is TGTGCCAGCAGCTTACAGGGCGATCGTTCCTATAATTCACCCCTCCACTTT. It yields the protein CASSLQGDRSYNSPLHF.

This clone was observed once. The J gene is TRBJ2-7, the V gene TRBV7-9; TRBD1 agrees at 9 bases. Trimming took 5 bases from V and 3 from J; bases not matched to a gene: 20. The V gene's germline CDR1 is SEHNR and CDR2 FQNEAQ (reference sequence). The CDR3 is made up of 19 amino acids. CDR3 sequence reads: CASSPNGTGSLYVLYEQYF. In nucleotides, the CDR3 is TGTGCCAGCAGCCCAAACGGGACAGGGTCCCTCTACGTCCTCTACGAGCAGTACTTC.

The V call is TRBV5-1, the J call TRBJ2-3; TRBD2 matches at 7 bases. With V trimmed by 4 bases and J by 0 bases, 14 bases remained unmatched. CDR3 length equals 18 residues. Per germline, CDR1 SGHRS and CDR2 YFSETQ. The CDR3 DNA is TGCGCCAGCAGCCTCCTCCCCCCATCCGGGGGGAGCACAGATACGCAGTATTTT. It specifies CASSLLPPSGGSTDTQYF.

The chain uses TRBV18 and TRBJ1-1; a weak D match, TRBD1 (5 bases). V lost 0 bases and J lost 9, with 11 bases in between. The CDR3 extends over 13 amino acids. Germline V gene sequence: CDR1 KGHSH, CDR2 LQKENI. The CDR3 DNA is TGTGCCAGCTCACCACCGACAGCTTCTCAAGCTTTCTTT. Encoded protein: CASSPPTASQAFF.

This clone came up once. V usage is TRBV6-4 and J usage is TRBJ1-5, with D possibly matching TRBD1 (5 bases). This CDR3 is 20 amino acids long. Between the trimmed V and J ends, which lost 2 bases and 0 bases, there was a span of 23 bases. Germline V gives CDR1 MRHNA, CDR2 SNTAGT. The CDR3: CASSDPWGGFHHNSNQPQHF. The CDR3 bases are TGTGCCAGCAGTGACCCCTGGGGGGGGTTTCATCACAATAGCAATCAGCCCCAGCATTTT.

The CDR3, as DNA: TGTGCCACCGGGGGTCTAGCGGGAGTTAACACCGGGGAGCTGTTTTTT. Its protein is CATGGLAGVNTGELFF. The J gene is TRBJ2-2, the V gene TRBV24-1; 10 bases align to TRBD2. The CDR3 loop spans 16 amino acids. The J segment lost 2 bases and the V segment lost 9 bases, leaving 8 bases of the junction unmatched. Germline CDR1 and CDR2: KGHDR and SFDVKD.

This rearrangement joins TRBV5-8 to TRBJ1-2, with no clear D. Trimming took off 4 bases at V and 0 bases at J, with 13 bases between the two ends. This CDR3 is 15 amino acids long. The germline CDR1 and CDR2 sequences are SGHTS and YDEGEE. The CDR3 region is CASSLGVLANYGYTF. The DNA of the CDR3 is TGTGCCAGCAGCCTTGGAGTGTTAGCTAACTATGGCTACACCTTC.